These 20 T cell receptor beta chains originate from one sample sequenced in a study of blood T cell repertoires in COVID-19. TCRdb keeps only in-frame clones here, not all; method: immunoSEQ multiplex PCR. The sample records over 150,000 clones, approximately 73% being singletons. The sequenced sample was peripheral blood. These TCRs come from a woman older than 75 with acute or convalescent COVID-19.

The count of this clone is one. V and J are TRBV28 and TRBJ1-1, with 7 bases fitting TRBD1. After removal of 6 bases from V and 8 bases from J, the junction contained 0 bases not matched to a gene. CDR1 is MDHEN, CDR2 SYDVKM, per germline. The CDR3 runs 10 residues. The CDR3 region has the DNA TGTGCCAGCAGGGACAGGGAAGCTTTCTTT. Translated, it gives CASRDREAFF.

The chain is built from TRBV6-5 and TRBJ1-2, with 7 nucleotides matching TRBD1. There are 14 residues in the CDR3. Germline CDR1 MNHEY, CDR2 SVGAGI. With 4 bases clipped from V and 2 bases from J, the junction kept 4 bases outside the gene matches. The CDR3 DNA sequence: TGTGCCAGCAGTTGGGCGGGACAGAACTATGGCTACACCTTC. It codes for CASSWAGQNYGYTF.

This clone occurred once. The J gene is TRBJ2-7, the V gene TRBV18; 7 positions agree with TRBD1. The CDR3 totals 15 residues. V shed 3 bases and J 0 bases; nucleotides not matched to a gene: 5. Germline CDR1 reads KGHSH; CDR2 reads LQKENI. CDR3 nucleotides: TGTGCCAGCTCACCCCAGACAGGGATCTCCTACGAGCAGTACTTC. Its protein product is CASSPQTGISYEQYF.

The gene calls are TRBV3-1 (or the pseudogene TRBV3-2) and TRBJ1-2; TRBD1 might be the D (5 bases). The CDR3 runs to 15 residues. The germline V gene has CDR1 LGHDT and CDR2 YNNKEL (reference sequence). V gave up 3 bases and J gave up 2 bases, with 13 bases separating them. CDR3 DNA: TGTGCCAGCAGCCAGAAAGGGGTTGAAAACTATGGCTACACCTTC. Its protein product is CASSQKGVENYGYTF.

The chain has TRBV18 and TRBJ1-2, with 9 bases identical to TRBD1. The CDR3 extends over 13 amino acids. V gave up 2 bases and J gave up 8 bases; unmatched junction bases: 3. Germline V CDR1 and CDR2: KGHSH, LQKENI. CDR3 in amino acids: CASSPDRGSGYTF. The CDR3 DNA follows: TGTGCCAGCTCACCAGACAGGGGGAGCGGCTACACCTTC. The whole variable domain, filled in from reference TRBV18 and TRBJ1-2, reads NAGVMQNPRHLVRRRGQEARLRCSPMKGHSHVYWYRQLPEEGLKFMVYLQKENIIDESGMPKERFSAEFPKEGPSILRIQQVVRGDSAAYFCASSPDRGSGYTFGSGTRLTVV.

This clone was seen just once. The rearrangement joins TRBV5-4 to TRBJ2-1; a possible D gene is TRBD2 (7 bases). The germline gives CDR1 SGHNT, CDR2 YYREEE (reference sequence). The CDR3 contains 16 residues. Trimming removed 4 bases from V and 6 bases from J, with 20 bases in between. The CDR3 loop is CASSGGGRPGSNEQFF. CDR3 DNA sequence: TGTGCCAGCAGCGGGGGGGGCAGGCCCGGGTCCAATGAGCAGTTCTTC.

This chain connects TRBV19 to TRBJ1-4; maybe TRBD1 (6 bases). Per germline, CDR1 LNHDA and CDR2 SQIVND (reference sequence). This CDR3 has 13 residues. V was trimmed by 6 bases and J by 8 bases, leaving 13 bases between them. This CDR3 is CASSPTGPEKLFF. The CDR3 coding sequence is TGTGCCAGTAGCCCCACAGGGCCGGAAAAACTGTTTTTT.

The gene calls are TRBV9 and TRBJ2-3; 13 nucleotides align to TRBD2. The CDR3 is 17 amino acids. The V and J ends lost 0 bases and 4 bases, in that order; junction bases with no gene match: 5. CDR1 and CDR2 from the germline V gene are SGDLS and YYNGEE. CDR3 sequence (DNA): TGTGCCAGCAGCGTAGCCTCACTAGCGGGAGGGTCAGATACGCAGTATTTT. It specifies CASSVASLAGGSDTQYF.

This clone was seen only a few times. The chain has TRBV3-1 (or the pseudogene TRBV3-2) and TRBJ2-7, with D tentatively TRBD2 (5 bases). The ends were cut back, 0 bases at V and 4 bases at J, with 13 bases in the middle. The V gene's germline CDR1 is LGHDT and CDR2 YNNKEL (reference sequence). The CDR3 length is 15 residues. This CDR3 reads CASSQDGASSYEQYF. The CDR3 bases are TGTGCCAGCAGCCAAGATGGAGCTAGCAGTTACGAGCAGTACTTC.

The chain employs TRBV25-1 and TRBJ2-1; a possible D gene is TRBD1 (5 bases). Germline CDR1 and CDR2: MGHDK and SYGVNS. V lost 1 base, J lost 2 bases, and 9 bases lay in between. CDR3 length: 15 amino acids. CDR3 region: CASSEFKGTYNEQFF. CDR3 sequence (DNA): TGTGCCAGCAGTGAATTCAAGGGGACCTACAATGAGCAGTTCTTC.

The gene calls are TRBV20-1 and TRBJ1-2, with TRBD1 as a possible D gene (6 bases). Germline-derived CDR1 and CDR2 are DFQATT and SNEGSKA (reference sequence). The CDR3 length is 13 residues. V dropped 3 bases and J dropped 4 bases, with 12 bases sitting between them. CDR3 DNA: TGCAGTGCTAGTCCGGGGGGCGGCTATGGCTACACCTTC. Encoded protein: CSASPGGGYGYTF.

The rearrangement joins TRBV6-5 to TRBJ1-1, with TRBD1 matching over 7 bases. Germline CDR1 reads MNHEY; CDR2 reads SVGAGI. The CDR3 has 11 residues. The V and J ends lost 6 bases and 6 bases, in that order; junction bases with no gene match: 1. CDR3 sequence (DNA): TGTGCCAGCAGGGGACAGTCTGAAGCTTTCTTT. It codes for CASRGQSEAFF.

The chain carries TRBV9 and TRBJ1-6; 11 bases line up with TRBD1. Germline CDR1 is SGDLS and CDR2 is YYNGEE. The ends lost 4 bases at V and 10 bases at J; junction bases unmatched: 7. The CDR3 consists of 15 residues. CDR3 sequence: CASSPMGTGGSPLHF. The CDR3 DNA follows: TGTGCCAGCAGCCCAATGGGGACAGGGGGGTCACCCCTCCACTTT.

The J gene is TRBJ1-1, the V gene TRBV6-5; no clear D. Germline-derived CDR1 and CDR2 are MNHEY and SVGAGI. CDR3 length equals 13 residues. The V gene lost 0 bases and the J gene lost 11 bases, with 13 bases spanning the gap. CDR3 protein: CASSYSQSGDAFF. The CDR3 DNA sequence: TGTGCCAGCAGTTACTCACAATCAGGTGACGCTTTCTTT.

V usage is TRBV4-1 and J usage is TRBJ1-5, with D perhaps TRBD1 (5 bases). This CDR3 contains 16 residues. V was pared by 0 bases and J by 5 bases, with 14 bases between. Germline CDR1 reads MGHRA; CDR2 reads YSYEKL. CDR3: CASSQDGGWEHQPQHF. The CDR3 nucleotides are TGCGCCAGCAGCCAAGACGGGGGATGGGAACATCAGCCCCAGCATTTT.

This clone was counted a few times. The chain carries TRBV29-1 and TRBJ1-2; D is unresolved. The germline V gene has CDR1 SQVTM and CDR2 ANQGSEA. The V and J ends lost 6 bases and 4 bases respectively, with 6 bases between them. The CDR3 runs to 10 residues. This CDR3 is CSVNSYGYTF. The CDR3 coding sequence is TGCAGCGTGAACAGCTATGGCTACACCTTC.

This sequence joins TRBV14 and TRBJ2-3; D is possibly TRBD1 (5 bases). The CDR3 totals 14 residues. CDR1 SGHDN and CDR2 FVKESK come from the germline V gene. Trimming shortened V by 0 bases and J by 10 bases, and 14 bases separated the two germline ends. The CDR3 sequence is CASSQEGSRDAQYF. For the CDR3, the DNA is TGTGCCAGCAGCCAAGAAGGGTCCAGGGATGCGCAGTATTTT.

The chain has TRBV9 and TRBJ1-2; 7 nucleotides align to TRBD1. Germline V lookup: CDR1 SGDLS, CDR2 YYNGEE. V gave up 3 bases and J gave up 2 bases; unmatched junction bases: 4. The CDR3 has 14 amino acids. Written as DNA, the CDR3 is TGTGCCAGCAGCGGACAGGGTAGGAACTATGGCTACACCTTC. It specifies CASSGQGRNYGYTF.

This clone was detected only a few times. The CDR3 spells CASSARAYEQYF. The CDR3 bases are TGTGCCAGCTCGGCCAGGGCCTACGAGCAGTACTTC. V and J are TRBV6-5 and TRBJ2-7, with D possibly being TRBD1 (5 bases). V gave up 8 bases and J gave up 2 bases, with 10 bases separating them. Per the germline V gene, CDR1 is MNHEY and CDR2 is SVGAGI. The CDR3 runs to 12 residues.

The V gene is TRBV20-1, the J gene TRBJ1-2, with TRBD1 matching 8 bases. The trim removed 5 bases at V and 7 bases at J, leaving 3 bases unmatched. The CDR3 consists of 11 residues. Germline CDR1 reads DFQATT; CDR2 reads SNEGSKA (reference sequence). The CDR3: CSAEDRVGYTF. As DNA, the CDR3 is TGCAGTGCTGAGGACAGGGTTGGCTACACCTTC.